Following are 30 T cell receptor beta chains from one sample sequenced in a study of spatial heterogeneity in lung cancer. TCRdb redid the calling of the 5' RACE reads with MiXCR, one entry per CDR3 protein. The data show approximately 93,000 distinct CDR3 sequences, roughly a fifth seen once. As for time point: blood at routine non-recurrence follow-up after resection. This specimen was PBMCs, taken at follow-up. Every receptor here comes from a male donor with early-stage non-small cell lung cancer.

DNA for the CDR3: TGTGCCAGCAGTTACACTAGCGGGGGCACAGATACGCAGTATTTT. It translates to CASSYTSGGTDTQYF. The V call is TRBV6-5, the J call TRBJ2-3, with 10 bases that match TRBD2. Losses at the gene ends were 2 bases for V and 1 base for J; bases not matched to a gene: 0. Looked up from germline, CDR1 is MNHEY and CDR2 is SVGAGI. The length of the CDR3 is 15 residues.

In its sample, this clonotype was seen many times. This sequence joins TRBV20-1 and TRBJ2-4; 11 bases are a match to TRBD2. The trim removed 6 bases at V and 8 bases at J, leaving 9 bases unmatched. Germline values: CDR1 DFQATT, CDR2 SNEGSKA (reference sequence). The CDR3 has 14 residues. The CDR3 region has the DNA TGCAGTGCAACTAGCGGGGGAACCGGGCACATTCAGTACTTC. Its translation is CSATSGGTGHIQYF.

This clonotype appeared a few times. The chain joins TRBV24-1 to TRBJ2-1, with no clear D. Germline lookup yields CDR1 KGHDR and CDR2 SFDVKD. The CDR3 spans 14 residues. Trimming pared 4 bases from V and 14 bases from J, leaving 20 bases between. This CDR3 is CATSDSILSPEKFF. Here the CDR3 DNA reads TGTGCCACCAGTGACTCTATCCTCTCCCCCGAGAAGTTCTTC.

This clonotype has ten or more counts. The chain is built from TRBV19 and TRBJ1-5; no reliable D call. There are 13 residues in the CDR3. Germline assignment: CDR1 LNHDA and CDR2 SQIVND (reference sequence). The ends were cut back, 6 bases at V and 4 bases at J, with 10 bases in the middle. CDR3: CASRGLLNQPQHF. CDR3 nucleotides: TGTGCCAGTAGAGGGCTGCTAAATCAGCCCCAGCATTTT.

This clonotype was seen only a few times. The rearrangement uses TRBV12-5 and TRBJ1-3; D remains ambiguous. V was pared by 3 bases and J by 0 bases, with 12 bases between. The CDR3 covers 16 residues. Germline V gene lookup returns CDR1 LGHNT and CDR2 FRNRAP. CDR3 residues: CASGFSGGFSGNTIYF. The CDR3 DNA is TGTGCTAGTGGTTTCTCCGGAGGGTTCTCTGGAAACACCATATATTTT.

V usage is TRBV20-1 and J usage is TRBJ2-3; D perhaps matches TRBD1 (6 bases). Germline lookup yields CDR1 DFQATT and CDR2 SNEGSKA (reference sequence). This CDR3 has 15 amino acids. Trimming took 0 bases from V and 3 from J, leaving 13 bases between them. The CDR3 sequence is CSARDPRGRTDTQYF. The CDR3 DNA sequence: TGCAGTGCTAGAGATCCCAGGGGACGAACAGATACGCAGTATTTT.

This clonotype was seen a handful of times. The genes are TRBV6-1 and TRBJ2-3, with 11 bases that match TRBD2. The V gene end was trimmed by 1 base and the J gene end by 6 bases; junction bases not matched to a gene: 9. Germline V CDR1 and CDR2: MNHNS, SASEGT. The CDR3 runs 17 residues. CDR3 coding DNA: TGTGCCAGCAGTGAAGAGAGGGCTAGCGGGAGGTCTGATACGCAGTATTTT. Translating it yields CASSEERASGRSDTQYF.

This clonotype was seen a few times. The V and J genes are TRBV20-1 and TRBJ2-6; TRBD2 matches 11 bases. With V trimmed by 5 bases and J by 2 bases, 2 bases remained unmatched. Germline-derived CDR1 and CDR2 are DFQATT and SNEGSKA (reference sequence). This CDR3 region has 15 residues. CDR3 nucleotide sequence: TGCAGTGCTTCTAGCGGGGGGCCTGGGGCCAACGTCCTGACTTTC. Residues: CSASSGGPGANVLTF.

This chain connects TRBV29-1 to TRBJ1-4; TRBD1 is a possible D gene (5 bases). Germline V lookup: CDR1 SQVTM, CDR2 ANQGSEA. V was trimmed by 4 bases and J by 3 bases, leaving 6 bases between them. The CDR3 is made up of 12 amino acids. The CDR3 reads CSVVGANEKLFF. The CDR3 DNA reads TGCAGCGTTGTAGGGGCTAATGAAAAACTGTTTTTT.

At least ten counts were recorded for this clonotype. This sequence joins TRBV29-1 and TRBJ2-7; 7 bases are shared with TRBD1. The germline V gene encodes CDR1 SQVTM and CDR2 ANQGSEA. Unmatched junction bases numbered 6, after V lost 7 bases and J lost 3 bases. This CDR3 has 12 amino acids. CDR3 nucleotides: TGCAGCGCTTCCCGGGACAGCTACGAGCAGTACTTC. It is translated as CSASRDSYEQYF.

V usage is TRBV6-5 and J usage is TRBJ1-3; perhaps TRBD1 as D (6 bases). This CDR3 contains 16 residues. Germline CDR1 reads MNHEY; CDR2 reads SVGAGI. V dropped 6 bases and J dropped 7 bases, with 22 bases sitting between them. The chain's CDR3 is CASSLSSGATSNTIYF. The DNA for the CDR3 is TGTGCCAGCAGCTTGTCCTCAGGGGCAACGAGTAACACCATATATTTT.

This clonotype showed up many times. The V gene is TRBV29-1, the J gene TRBJ2-1, with 8 bases matching TRBD2. Trimming took 7 bases from V and 4 from J; bases not matched to a gene: 9. The CDR3 runs 14 residues. Looked up from germline, CDR1 is SQVTM and CDR2 is ANQGSEA. DNA for the CDR3: TGCAGCGCTGACCCGGGACTAGGATACAATGAGCAGTTCTTC. This sequence encodes CSADPGLGYNEQFF.

The V and J genes are TRBV7-2 and TRBJ1-1, with D perhaps TRBD1 (5 bases). The CDR3 has 19 amino acids. Per germline, CDR1 SGHTA and CDR2 FQGNSA. Deletions cut 3 bases from V and 0 bases from J, with 23 bases between. Here the CDR3 reads CASSFRGIQGFGVNTEAFF. The DNA for the CDR3 is TGTGCCAGCAGCTTCAGAGGTATTCAGGGTTTTGGGGTGAACACTGAAGCTTTCTTT.

This clonotype was seen many times. This chain connects TRBV30 to TRBJ1-1; D unclear. The CDR3 is 16 amino acids. The V end lost 1 base, the J end lost 0 bases, and 15 bases lay between the germline ends. From germline, CDR1 is GTSNPN and CDR2 SVGIG (reference sequence). The CDR3 nucleotides read TGTGCCTGGAGTGGGGGAATTGCCTCGATGAACACTGAAGCTTTCTTT. Its translation is CAWSGGIASMNTEAFF.

The gene calls are TRBV7-2 and TRBJ1-1, with D perhaps TRBD1 (5 bases). The CDR3 has 13 amino acids. Trimming removed 4 bases from V and 3 bases from J, with 9 bases in between. Looked up from germline, CDR1 is SGHTA and CDR2 is FQGNSA. CDR3 protein: CASSSDSYTEAFF. The CDR3 DNA reads as TGTGCCAGCAGCTCTGACAGTTACACTGAAGCTTTCTTT. Looking up the rest from reference TRBV7-2 and TRBJ1-1 gives the full variable domain: GAGVSQSPSNKVTEKGKDVELRCDPISGHTALYWYRQSLGQGLEFLIYFQGNSAPDKSGLPSDRFSAERTGGSVSTLTIQRTQQEDSAVYLCASSSDSYTEAFFGQGTRLTVV.

This clonotype was observed a few times. The chain recombines TRBV3-1 with TRBJ2-7; D possibly corresponds to TRBD2 (5 bases). The germline gives CDR1 LGHDT, CDR2 YNNKEL (reference sequence). V was shortened by 3 bases and J by 2 bases, with 14 bases between the two germline ends. CDR3 length: 15 amino acids. The CDR3 protein is CASSQDRVRAYEQYF. CDR3 in DNA: TGTGCCAGCAGCCAGGATAGAGTGAGGGCCTACGAGCAGTACTTC.

Of note for this clonotype: The junction and the germline gene differ at one end; a read error may be behind it. The chain couples TRBV7-8 to TRBJ2-1, with 13 bases identical to TRBD2. Per germline, CDR1 SGHVS and CDR2 FQNEAQ. The CDR3 consists of 19 residues. In DNA form, the CDR3 reads TGTGCCAGCAGCTTAGCGGGTACTAGCGGGAGGGACTACCACAATGAGCGGTTCTTC. Protein sequence: CASSLAGTSGRDYHNERFF.

The chain uses TRBV19 and TRBJ1-1; D not resolved. This CDR3 has 13 amino acids. Trimming stripped 3 bases from V and 4 bases from J, with 9 bases between. Germline V gene data show CDR1 as LNHDA and CDR2 as SQIVND (reference sequence). The CDR3: CASSIAEITEAFF. In DNA, the CDR3 is TGTGCCAGTAGTATTGCGGAGATCACTGAAGCTTTCTTT.

This clonotype appeared a few times. V is TRBV9 and J is TRBJ2-1; tentatively, D is TRBD2 (5 bases). Between the trimmed V and J ends, which lost 0 bases and 11 bases, there was a span of 15 bases. The CDR3 has 14 residues. Germline V gene data show CDR1 as SGDLS and CDR2 as YYNGEE. CDR3 residues: CASSVEGLADKQFF. The CDR3 bases are TGTGCCAGCAGCGTAGAGGGCCTAGCCGACAAGCAGTTCTTC.

This clonotype was observed at least ten times. This chain links TRBV10-1 with TRBJ2-5, with 7 bases identical to TRBD2. V shed 3 bases, J shed 2 bases, and the junction held 15 bases outside the gene matches. Germline CDR1 is WNHNN and CDR2 is SYGVQD (reference sequence). CDR3 length equals 18 residues. The CDR3 nucleotides read TGCGCCAGCAGTGAAGTCGTGGGGATAGCGGGTCGTCAAGAGACCCAGTACTTC. This sequence encodes CASSEVVGIAGRQETQYF.

This clonotype was counted between two and nine times. The chain carries TRBV20-1 and TRBJ2-3; 9 bases map to TRBD1. The CDR3 loop spans 16 amino acids. J lost 2 bases, V lost 0 bases, and 6 bases had no gene match. CDR1 and CDR2 (germline): DFQATT, SNEGSKA (reference sequence). CDR3 protein: CSARDTGGGYTDTQYF. Written as DNA, the CDR3 is TGCAGTGCTAGAGACACAGGGGGCGGATACACAGATACGCAGTATTTT.

The chain carries TRBV4-1 and TRBJ2-7; D is possibly TRBD1 (6 bases). This CDR3 is built from 15 residues. Germline lookup yields CDR1 MGHRA and CDR2 YSYEKL. Trimming took off 4 bases at V and 2 bases at J, with 15 bases between the two ends. The CDR3 loop reads CASSPQANRAYEQYV. CDR3 in DNA: TGCGCCAGCAGCCCTCAAGCGAACAGGGCCTACGAGCAGTACGTC.

This clonotype was counted a few times. The genes are TRBV18 and TRBJ2-7; tentatively, D is TRBD1 (5 bases). The germline V and J ends were trimmed by 2 bases and 1 base, with 9 bases remaining between them. The length of the CDR3 is 14 residues. The germline V gene has CDR1 KGHSH and CDR2 LQKENI. The CDR3 nucleotides are TGTGCCAGCTCACCATCGACAGCATCCTACGAGCAGTACGTC. Its translation: CASSPSTASYEQYV.

The chain carries TRBV4-3 and TRBJ1-3; D is undetermined. This CDR3 is built from 16 residues. The germline V and J ends were trimmed by 0 bases and 2 bases, with 11 bases remaining between them. Germline V lookup: CDR1 LGHNA, CDR2 YSLEER. The DNA for the CDR3 is TGCGCCAGCAGCCAAGAGGGCTCGGGGACTGGAAACACCATATATTTT. Protein sequence: CASSQEGSGTGNTIYF.

This clonotype was picked up a small number of times. The DNA of the CDR3 is TGTGCCAGCTCACCGTCGGGACTCCAGAGCTCCTACGAGCAGTACTTC. Encoded protein: CASSPSGLQSSYEQYF. The V call is TRBV18, the J call TRBJ2-7, with D possibly matching TRBD2 (6 bases). CDR1 KGHSH and CDR2 LQKENI come from the germline V gene. Trimming removed 3 bases at V and 0 bases at J, with 15 bases between. The CDR3 loop spans 16 amino acids.

This clonotype turned up a few times. This chain joins TRBV30 and TRBJ1-2, with 10 nucleotides matching TRBD1. Trimming cost V 4 bases and J 4 bases; bases outside gene matches: 6. CDR1 and CDR2 (germline): GTSNPN, SVGIG (reference sequence). The CDR3 contains 14 residues. The chain's CDR3 is CAWNPDRGGYGYTF. The CDR3, as DNA: TGTGCCTGGAACCCGGACAGGGGGGGCTATGGCTACACCTTC.

This clonotype was counted at least ten times. The chain couples TRBV9 to TRBJ2-7, with D hard to call. The germline V and J ends were trimmed by 4 bases and 4 bases, with 12 bases remaining between them. The CDR3 has 13 residues. Germline V lookup: CDR1 SGDLS, CDR2 YYNGEE. The CDR3 DNA sequence: TGTGCCAGCAGCACTCAGTTTGGGTACGAGCAGTACTTC. Translation gives CASSTQFGYEQYF.

As for this clonotype: A much larger clonotype is one base distant, so this may be a read error. This chain uses TRBV5-6 with TRBJ1-1; D unclear. The CDR3 covers 13 residues. Trimming removed 1 base at V and 0 bases at J, with 4 bases between. Germline V gene sequence: CDR1 SGHDT, CDR2 YYEEEE. This CDR3 reads CASSLQLNTEAFF. The DNA for the CDR3 is TGTGCCAGCAGCTTGCAGTTGAACACTGAAGCTTTCTTT.

The chain couples TRBV12-3 or TRBV12-4 to TRBJ2-1; 12 bases match TRBD2. This CDR3 has 18 amino acids. The J segment lost 0 bases and the V segment lost 6 bases, leaving 9 bases of the junction unmatched. The CDR3 is CASRVGLAGGSSYNEQFF. The CDR3 DNA reads as TGTGCCAGCAGGGTGGGACTAGCGGGCGGTAGCTCCTACAATGAGCAGTTCTTC.

This chain uses TRBV20-1 with TRBJ2-2, with unresolved D. The CDR3 covers 15 residues. Germline CDR1 is DFQATT and CDR2 is SNEGSKA (reference sequence). Trimming stripped 4 bases from V and 1 base from J, with 13 bases between. CDR3: CSATRTDGNTGELFF. CDR3 bases: TGCAGTGCTACCAGGACGGACGGGAACACCGGGGAGCTGTTTTTT.